The 18 T cell receptor beta chains in this list originate from one sample, sequenced in a study of blood T cell repertoires in COVID-19. The method was immunoSEQ multiplex PCR; TCRdb's version includes in-frame clones alone and lacks a portion of them. The sample has roughly 380,000 clones; 70% to 90% are singletons. Sequencing was carried out using peripheral blood. These receptors came from a woman between 40 and 50 years old with COVID-19, enrolled during active disease.

V gene TRBV19 combines with J gene TRBJ1-2, with 7 bases aligning to TRBD1. V was pared by 5 bases and J by 8 bases, with 5 bases of the junction left unmatched. The CDR3 spans 12 residues. Germline V CDR1 and CDR2: LNHDA, SQIVND (reference sequence). The CDR3 region is CASSLTGVGYTF. The CDR3 DNA sequence: TGTGCCAGTAGTCTAACAGGGGTCGGCTACACCTTC.

V gene TRBV3-1 (or the pseudogene TRBV3-2) combines with J gene TRBJ2-1; 8 positions match TRBD1. The CDR3 length is 16 residues. V was clipped by 2 bases and J by 3 bases; unmatched bases: 6. Germline CDR1 LGHDT, CDR2 YNNKEL (reference sequence). CDR3 sequence (DNA): TGTGCCAGCAGCCAAAGGTCCGGGACAGGCTACAATGAGCAGTTCTTC. It encodes CASSQRSGTGYNEQFF.

The V call is TRBV12-3 or TRBV12-4, the J call TRBJ1-5, with 9 positions matching TRBD1. CDR3 length equals 13 residues. V lost 6 bases and J lost 7; bases outside the gene matches: 4. The CDR3 DNA reads TGTGCCAGCAGAGGACAGGGGAAACAGCCCCAGCATTTT. This encodes CASRGQGKQPQHF.

The chain joins TRBV30 to TRBJ1-2; maybe TRBD1 (5 bases). Trimming shortened V by 1 base and J by 3 bases, and 9 bases separated the two germline ends. Per the germline V gene, CDR1 is GTSNPN and CDR2 is SVGIG (reference sequence). CDR3 length: 13 residues. The CDR3 DNA reads TGTGCCTGGAGTGCAGGGAGGGACTATGGCTACACCTTC. This translates into CAWSAGRDYGYTF. The variable domain in full, with the rest retrieved from reference TRBV30 and TRBJ1-2, is SQTIHQWPATLVQPVGSPLSLECTVEGTSNPNLYWYRQAAGRGLQLLFYSVGIGQISSEVPQNLSASRPQDRQFILSSKKLLLSDSGFYLCAWSAGRDYGYTFGSGTRLTVV.

The J gene is TRBJ2-1, the V gene TRBV9, with 10 bases aligning to TRBD2. This CDR3 contains 16 residues. With V trimmed by 0 bases and J by 4 bases, 4 bases remained unmatched. In germline, CDR1 is SGDLS, CDR2 YYNGEE. Written as DNA, the CDR3 is TGTGCCAGCAGCGTAGTGTCTAGCGGGGGTTACAATGAGCAGTTCTTC. Protein: CASSVVSSGGYNEQFF.

The J gene is TRBJ1-1, the V gene TRBV5-1, with 7 nucleotides matching TRBD1. Per germline, CDR1 SGHRS and CDR2 YFSETQ. This CDR3 is 14 amino acids long. Losses at the gene ends were 5 bases for V and 0 bases for J; bases not matched to a gene: 4. The CDR3 sequence is CASRSDRMNTEAFF. CDR3 in DNA: TGCGCCAGCAGATCGGACAGGATGAACACTGAAGCTTTCTTT.

The chain has TRBV4-3 and TRBJ1-2, with no clear D. Germline V gene sequence: CDR1 LGHNA, CDR2 YSLEER. The V end lost 0 bases, the J end lost 6 bases, and 11 bases lay between the germline ends. This CDR3 is 14 amino acids long. Written as DNA, the CDR3 is TGCGCCAGCAGCCAAGAGCTCCGGAGGGATGGCTACACCTTC. This codes for CASSQELRRDGYTF.

The rearrangement joins TRBV21-1 to TRBJ1-1; the DNA was not used to check the table's D call, TRBD1. TRBV21-1 is deemed a pseudogene. This CDR3 spans 16 amino acids. The CDR3 DNA sequence: TGTGCCAGCAGCCGTAGACAGGGAGAGTTGTGCACTGAAGCTTTCTTT. Translated: CASSRRQGELCTEAFF.

V is TRBV28 and J is TRBJ2-7; D is perhaps TRBD1 (6 bases). Germline values: CDR1 MDHEN, CDR2 SYDVKM. CDR3 length: 15 amino acids. V lost 2 bases and J 1 base, leaving 12 bases between the germline ends. DNA of the CDR3: TGTGCCAGCAGTTTAGCTGGGACACCTTCCTACGAGCAGTACTTC. Its translation: CASSLAGTPSYEQYF.

The V call is TRBV27, the J call TRBJ1-5; a weak D match, TRBD1 (5 bases). Germline V gene data show CDR1 as MNHEY and CDR2 as SMNVEV (reference sequence). V shed 3 bases and J shed 7 bases, with 16 bases lying between them. The CDR3 extends over 15 amino acids. Here the CDR3 reads CASSFSGGSLQPQHF. The DNA for the CDR3 is TGTGCCAGCAGTTTCTCGGGGGGGAGTTTACAGCCCCAGCATTTT.

The chain recombines TRBV11-3 with TRBJ2-3, with TRBD2 matching over 10 bases. This CDR3 is built from 15 residues. V shed 4 bases, J shed 1 base, and the junction held 2 bases outside the gene matches. Germline-derived CDR1 and CDR2 are SGHNT and YENEEA. The DNA for the CDR3 is TGTGCCAGCAGCTCCGGGACTAGCGGCACAGATACGCAGTATTTT. Protein sequence: CASSSGTSGTDTQYF. The variable domain in full, with the rest retrieved from reference TRBV11-3 and TRBJ2-3, is EAGVVQSPRYKIIEKKQPVAFWCNPISGHNTLYWYLQNLGQGPELLIRYENEEAVDDSQLPKDRFSAERLKGVDSTLKIQPAELGDSAVYLCASSSGTSGTDTQYFGPGTRLTVL.

This clone appeared once. This sequence joins TRBV7-9 and TRBJ1-2; 9 bases match TRBD1. CDR3 length: 15 amino acids. Germline-derived CDR1 and CDR2 are SEHNR and FQNEAQ (reference sequence). Trimming cost V 3 bases and J 5 bases; bases outside gene matches: 7. In nucleotides, the CDR3 is TGTGCCAGCAGCTTGGACAGGGGCTTGGGGTATGGCTACACCTTC. It is translated as CASSLDRGLGYGYTF. The full variable domain, in which reference TRBV7-9 and TRBJ1-2 provide the parts outside the CDR3, is DTGVSQNPRHKITKRGQNVTFRCDPISEHNRLYWYRQTLGQGPEFLTYFQNEAQLEKSRLLSDRFSAERPKGSFSTLEIQRTEQGDSAMYLCASSLDRGLGYGYTFGSGTRLTVV.

This sequence joins TRBV6-2 or TRBV6-3 and TRBJ1-5; 7 bases line up with TRBD1. CDR3 length equals 14 residues. Germline CDR1 and CDR2: MNHEY and SVGEGT. The J segment lost 2 bases and the V segment lost 6 bases, leaving 4 bases of the junction unmatched. In nucleotides, the CDR3 is TGTGCCAGCAGCCACGGACAGGGCAATCAGCCCCAGCATTTT. It yields the protein CASSHGQGNQPQHF.

This rearrangement joins TRBV5-4 to TRBJ1-1, with 8 bases identical to TRBD1. The CDR3 contains 15 residues. The junction had 6 bases not matched to a gene; V was cut back by 0 bases and J by 5 bases. Germline values: CDR1 SGHNT, CDR2 YYREEE (reference sequence). The CDR3 loop is CASSLVRGQGTEAFF. The CDR3 DNA sequence: TGTGCCAGCAGCTTGGTAAGAGGACAGGGTACTGAAGCTTTCTTT. Complete variable domain (other parts from reference TRBV5-4 and TRBJ1-1): ETGVTQSPTHLIKTRGQQVTLRCSSQSGHNTVSWYQQALGQGPQFIFQYYREEENGRGNFPPRFSGLQFPNYSSELNVNALELDDSALYLCASSLVRGQGTEAFFGQGTRLTVV.

The chain joins TRBV7-2 to TRBJ2-1; possibly TRBD1 for D (5 bases). The CDR3 runs to 14 residues. With 5 bases removed from V and 4 bases from J, the gap between germline ends came to 12 bases. CDR1 and CDR2 from the germline V gene are SGHTA and FQGNSA. The CDR3 protein is CASSPWGGYNEQFF. CDR3 coding DNA: TGTGCCAGCAGCCCCTGGGGCGGTTACAATGAGCAGTTCTTC.

This chain connects TRBV7-8 to TRBJ2-1, with a tentative D call TRBD2 (5 bases). The CDR3 contains 16 residues. V lost 2 bases, J lost 5 bases, and 16 bases lay in between. The germline gives CDR1 SGHVS, CDR2 FQNEAQ. For the CDR3, the DNA is TGTGCCAGCAGCTTATCGTCGGCCAGCGGAGACAATGAGCAGTTCTTC. Its translation is CASSLSSASGDNEQFF.

The rearrangement uses TRBV6-5 and TRBJ1-1; D gene uncertain. V was clipped by 6 bases and J by 1 base, with 15 bases between them. Germline loops: CDR1 MNHEY, CDR2 SVGAGI. This CDR3 is 15 amino acids long. CDR3 nucleotide sequence: TGTGCCAGCAGCCTCGCGGGAAGCGCGAACACTGAAGCTTTCTTT. Amino acid sequence: CASSLAGSANTEAFF.

The rearrangement links TRBV6-2 or TRBV6-3 to TRBJ2-2, with 7 bases lining up with TRBD2. CDR1 and CDR2 from the germline V gene are MNHEY and SVGEGT. This CDR3 comprises 16 residues. Trimming at V came to 4 bases and at J to 6 bases, leaving 11 bases not matched to a gene. The CDR3 DNA reads TGTGCCAGCAGTTCCCGAGGGCCGGGAGGACCCGGGGAGCTGTTTTTT. It translates to CASSSRGPGGPGELFF.